Below, 22 T cell receptor beta chains from the same sample are listed, as sequenced in a study of human T cells and chemical hapten exposure. One entry per CDR3 protein results from TCRdb running MiXCR on the RACE reads. The profile shows more than 100,000 distinct CDR3 sequences, about 11% of them singletons. Time point given: patch test 3, about 24 weeks after DPC sensitization. Treatment denoted: therapeutic diphenylcyclopropenone sensitization with weekly scalp DPC. The sequences come from whole blood, collected in connection with sensitization to the hapten diphenylcyclopropenone (DPC). The receptors shown here come from a woman between 45 and 60 years old with alopecia areata. Some clones in this sample may be carry-over from other donors' samples.

Ten or more counts support this clonotype. The J gene is TRBJ2-3, the V gene TRBV9; perhaps D is TRBD1 or TRBD2 (6 bases each). The CDR3 is made up of 15 amino acids. Trimming stripped 0 bases from V and 0 bases from J, with 8 bases between. CDR1 and CDR2 (germline): SGDLS, YYNGEE. CDR3 nucleotide sequence: TGTGCCAGCAGCGTAGGGGGGGCCAGCACAGATACGCAGTATTTT. As protein: CASSVGGASTDTQYF. The entire variable domain, with the rest obtained from reference TRBV9 and TRBJ2-3, is as follows: DSGVTQTPKHLITATGQRVTLRCSPRSGDLSVYWYQQSLDQGLQFLIQYYNGEERAKGNILERFSAQQFPDLHSELNLSSLELGDSALYFCASSVGGASTDTQYFGPGTRLTVL.

This chain links TRBV2 with TRBJ2-3, with 7 nucleotides matching TRBD1. CDR1 and CDR2 (germline): SNHLY, FYNNEI. Trimming took 6 bases from V and 5 from J; bases not matched to a gene: 11. This CDR3 region has 15 residues. In DNA, the CDR3 is TGTGCCAGCAGCTCGCAGGGGGTTGCGGGAGATACGCAGTATTTT. This gives the protein CASSSQGVAGDTQYF.

The chain couples TRBV12-3 or TRBV12-4 to TRBJ1-1; D perhaps matches TRBD1 (5 bases). Trimming pared 2 bases from V and 1 base from J, leaving 14 bases between. The CDR3 consists of 16 residues. CDR3 coding DNA: TGTGCCAGCAGTTTATTAGTCCAGGGCGGGAACACTGAAGCTTTCTTT. Amino acids: CASSLLVQGGNTEAFF.

The chain employs TRBV12-3 or TRBV12-4 and TRBJ2-3; TRBD2 matches at 7 bases. This CDR3 spans 15 amino acids. V was clipped by 7 bases and J by 2 bases; unmatched bases: 9. CDR3: CASNAWRGNTDTQYF. The CDR3 region has the DNA TGTGCCAGCAACGCGTGGCGGGGGAACACAGATACGCAGTATTTT.

The rearrangement uses TRBV27 and TRBJ2-2; D is undetermined. Germline V gene sequence: CDR1 MNHEY, CDR2 SMNVEV (reference sequence). V shed 6 bases and J shed 2 bases, with 19 bases lying between them. The length of the CDR3 is 17 residues. The CDR3 region is CASSLLNRAPNTGELFF. CDR3 bases: TGTGCCAGCAGCCTATTAAACAGAGCTCCAAACACCGGGGAGCTGTTTTTT.

Only a few counts were recorded for this clonotype. V is TRBV20-1 and J is TRBJ1-6, with TRBD1 matching over 11 bases. The germline V gene has CDR1 DFQATT and CDR2 SNEGSKA (reference sequence). This CDR3 is built from 16 residues. The trim removed 3 bases at V and 6 bases at J, leaving 7 bases unmatched. The CDR3 DNA reads TGCAGTGCTAGGGACAGGGGGCTTTTAGGTAATTCACCCCTCCACTTT. Translating it yields CSARDRGLLGNSPLHF.

This chain uses TRBV12-3 or TRBV12-4 with TRBJ1-2; D unresolved. Trimming shortened V by 1 base and J by 4 bases, and 16 bases separated the two germline ends. There are 16 residues in the CDR3. The CDR3 nucleotides are TGTGCCAGCAGTTTAGGAATCGGATCGAGGCCCTATGGCTACACCTTC. This encodes CASSLGIGSRPYGYTF.

V usage is TRBV6-2 or TRBV6-3 and J usage is TRBJ2-3; tentative D call: TRBD1 (7 bases). The CDR3 is made up of 17 amino acids. The V end was cut by 0 bases, the J end by 2 bases, with 15 bases between. CDR1 and CDR2 from the germline V gene are MNHEY and SVGEGT. CDR3 amino acids: CASSYSTGRLPTDTQYF. The CDR3 region has the DNA TGTGCCAGCAGTTACTCGACAGGGAGGCTCCCCACAGATACGCAGTATTTT.

This clonotype showed up just a few times. The rearrangement uses TRBV7-9 and TRBJ2-3; TRBD1 matches at 7 bases. Germline CDR1 and CDR2: SEHNR and FQNEAQ (reference sequence). CDR3 size: 15 residues. With 4 bases clipped from V and 5 bases from J, the junction kept 9 bases outside the gene matches. This chain's CDR3 is CASSSNRGRLDTQYF. CDR3 coding DNA: TGTGCCAGCAGCTCAAACAGGGGCCGTTTAGATACGCAGTATTTT.

This clonotype appeared a few times. The chain joins TRBV10-2 to TRBJ2-6; D possibly corresponds to TRBD1 (6 bases). This CDR3 contains 15 residues. Germline V gene data show CDR1 as WSHSY and CDR2 as SAAADI. V dropped 8 bases and J dropped 0 bases, with 11 bases sitting between them. CDR3 nucleotides: TGCGCCAGCGCGACAGGCCTCTCTGGGGCCAACGTCCTGACTTTC. This codes for CASATGLSGANVLTF.

This clonotype was picked up many times. The chain links TRBV4-2 to TRBJ2-3; D remains ambiguous. Trimming cost V 0 bases and J 0 bases, with 10 bases left between them. Germline loops: CDR1 LGHNA, CDR2 YNFKEQ. The CDR3 runs to 16 residues. DNA for the CDR3: TGTGCCAGCAGCCAAGATCCGGCAGCTAGCACAGATACGCAGTATTTT. It yields the protein CASSQDPAASTDTQYF.

This clonotype was detected ten times or more. V usage is TRBV27 and J usage is TRBJ2-7; TRBD1 aligns across 12 bases. The CDR3 is made up of 13 amino acids. The germline gives CDR1 MNHEY, CDR2 SMNVEV (reference sequence). V shed 6 bases and J 9 bases; nucleotides not matched to a gene: 6. This CDR3 reads CASRQGTGGGQYF. The CDR3, as DNA: TGTGCCAGCAGACAAGGGACAGGGGGCGGGCAGTACTTC.

This clonotype was seen a handful of times. The gene calls are TRBV3-1 and TRBJ2-1; TRBD1 is a possible D gene (5 bases). The CDR3 covers 15 residues. V was trimmed by 6 bases and J by 0 bases, leaving 12 bases between them. Germline CDR1 reads LGHDT; CDR2 reads YNNKEL (reference sequence). CDR3 amino acids: CASRPRVSSYNEQFF. CDR3 nucleotide sequence: TGTGCCAGCAGACCCAGGGTGAGCTCCTACAATGAGCAGTTCTTC.

The chain carries TRBV6-6 and TRBJ2-3, with 10 bases matching TRBD1. CDR3 length: 18 amino acids. J lost 0 bases, V lost 2 bases, and 8 bases had no gene match. CDR1 and CDR2 (germline): MNHNY, SVGAGI (reference sequence). CDR3 amino acids: CASSYTRGTGESTDTQYF. The CDR3 region has the DNA TGTGCCAGCAGTTACACACGAGGGACAGGGGAAAGCACAGATACGCAGTATTTT.

Comments on this clonotype: The junction departs from the called germline gene at one end, perhaps through a read error. V and J are TRBV6-1 and TRBJ2-1; 13 bases are a match to TRBD2. Germline CDR1 is MNHNS and CDR2 is SASEGT. The CDR3 loop spans 15 amino acids. The CDR3 sequence: CASSPTGTSGTARVF. The CDR3, as DNA: TGTGCCAGCAGTCCCACCGGGACTAGCGGGACCGCGAGGGTCTTC.

The rearrangement uses TRBV15 and TRBJ1-6; maybe TRBD1 (6 bases). The CDR3 extends over 16 amino acids. Germline CDR1 LNHNV, CDR2 YYDKDF (reference sequence). Deletions cut 0 bases from V and 1 base from J, with 7 bases between. The CDR3 reads CATSRDRGSYNSPLHF. The CDR3 coding sequence is TGTGCCACCAGCAGAGATAGGGGGTCCTATAATTCACCCCTCCACTTT.

This clonotype was found a few times. The chain joins TRBV29-1 to TRBJ1-1; 7 bases match TRBD1. The CDR3 totals 14 residues. Germline CDR1 and CDR2: SQVTM and ANQGSEA. V gave up 3 bases and J gave up 6 bases; unmatched junction bases: 10. The CDR3 DNA reads TGCAGCGTTGACTCTGACAGGGTTCTTTCTGAAGCTTTCTTT. It translates to CSVDSDRVLSEAFF. Drawing the rest from reference TRBV29-1 and TRBJ1-1, the complete variable domain is SAVISQKPSRDICQRGTSLTIQCQVDSQVTMMFWYRQQPGQSLTLIATANQGSEATYESGFVIDKFPISRPNLTFSTLTVSNMSPEDSSIYLCSVDSDRVLSEAFFGQGTRLTVV.

This clonotype was recorded at least ten times. The chain combines TRBV14 with TRBJ1-1; 8 bases are a match to TRBD1. V was clipped by 9 bases and J by 6 bases; unmatched bases: 9. The CDR3 is made up of 13 amino acids. Germline V lookup: CDR1 SGHDN, CDR2 FVKESK. This CDR3 is CARRSDRVAEAFF. As DNA, the CDR3 is TGTGCCAGAAGGTCGGACAGGGTGGCTGAAGCTTTCTTT. The variable domain in full, completed from reference TRBV14 and TRBJ1-1, reads EAGVTQFPSHSVIEKGQTVTLRCDPISGHDNLYWYRRVMGKEIKFLLHFVKESKQDESGMPNNRFLAERTGGTYSTLKVQPAELEDSGVYFCARRSDRVAEAFFGQGTRLTVV.

This clonotype was detected a few times. V and J are TRBV4-3 and TRBJ2-3; D remains ambiguous. Germline V gene sequence: CDR1 LGHNA, CDR2 YSLEER. The CDR3 loop spans 17 amino acids. V lost 0 bases to trimming and J lost 2 bases, with 15 bases between them. The CDR3, as DNA: TGCGCCAGCAGCCAAGATAGGTCAGGACGACCCACAGATACGCAGTATTTT. This encodes CASSQDRSGRPTDTQYF.

The J gene is TRBJ2-3, the V gene TRBV29-1, with unresolved D. There are 10 residues in the CDR3. Trimming took 3 bases from V and 5 from J, leaving 3 bases between them. From germline, CDR1 is SQVTM and CDR2 ANQGSEA. CDR3 in amino acids: CSVEVDTQYF. In nucleotides, the CDR3 is TGCAGCGTTGAGGTAGATACGCAGTATTTT.

This clonotype was detected a few times. V gene TRBV12-3 or TRBV12-4 combines with J gene TRBJ1-6; TRBD1 might be the D (6 bases). This CDR3 is built from 12 residues. V was pared by 8 bases and J by 10 bases, with 12 bases between. CDR3 sequence reads: CASQQGESPLHF. The DNA for the CDR3 is TGTGCCAGCCAACAGGGCGAATCACCCCTCCACTTT.

This clonotype was recorded a few times. Here the CDR3 DNA reads TGTGCCAGCAGTTCCCAGGGGTTTAGCACAGATACGCAGTATTTT. This encodes CASSSQGFSTDTQYF. The chain couples TRBV6-5 to TRBJ2-3; D may be TRBD1 (6 bases). Looked up from germline, CDR1 is MNHEY and CDR2 is SVGAGI. The V end was cut by 4 bases, the J end by 0 bases, with 11 bases between. The CDR3 loop spans 15 amino acids.